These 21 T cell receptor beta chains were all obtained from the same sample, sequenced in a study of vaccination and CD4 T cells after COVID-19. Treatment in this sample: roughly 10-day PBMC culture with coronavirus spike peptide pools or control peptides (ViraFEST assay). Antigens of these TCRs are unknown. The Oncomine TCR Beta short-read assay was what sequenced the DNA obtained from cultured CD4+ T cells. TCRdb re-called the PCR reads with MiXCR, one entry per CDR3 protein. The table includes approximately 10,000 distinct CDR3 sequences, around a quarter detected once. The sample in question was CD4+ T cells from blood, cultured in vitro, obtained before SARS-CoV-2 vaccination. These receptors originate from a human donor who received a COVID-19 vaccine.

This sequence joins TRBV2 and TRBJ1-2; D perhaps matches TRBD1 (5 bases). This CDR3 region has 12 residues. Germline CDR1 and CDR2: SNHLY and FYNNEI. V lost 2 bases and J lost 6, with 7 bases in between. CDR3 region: CASSERGNGYTF. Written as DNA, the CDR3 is TGTGCCAGCAGTGAACGGGGGAATGGCTACACCTTC.

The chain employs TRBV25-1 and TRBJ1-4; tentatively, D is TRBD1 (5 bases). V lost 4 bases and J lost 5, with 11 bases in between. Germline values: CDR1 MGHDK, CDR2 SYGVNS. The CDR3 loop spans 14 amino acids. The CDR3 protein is CASSGGGGNEKLFF. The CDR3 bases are TGTGCCAGCAGTGGTGGGGGGGGAAATGAAAAACTGTTTTTT.

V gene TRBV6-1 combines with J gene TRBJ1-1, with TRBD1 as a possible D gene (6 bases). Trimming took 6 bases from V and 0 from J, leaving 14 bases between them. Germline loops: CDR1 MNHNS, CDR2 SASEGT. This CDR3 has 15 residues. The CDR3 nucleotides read TGTGCCAGCAGGCGGACAGTGGAGTTGAACACTGAAGCTTTCTTT. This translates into CASRRTVELNTEAFF.

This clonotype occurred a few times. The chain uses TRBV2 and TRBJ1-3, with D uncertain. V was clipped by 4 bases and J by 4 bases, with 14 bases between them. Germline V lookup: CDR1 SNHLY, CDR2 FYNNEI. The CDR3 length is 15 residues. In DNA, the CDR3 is TGTGCCAGCAGTGGGGGAGTTGAGGCGGGAAACACCATATATTTT. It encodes CASSGGVEAGNTIYF.

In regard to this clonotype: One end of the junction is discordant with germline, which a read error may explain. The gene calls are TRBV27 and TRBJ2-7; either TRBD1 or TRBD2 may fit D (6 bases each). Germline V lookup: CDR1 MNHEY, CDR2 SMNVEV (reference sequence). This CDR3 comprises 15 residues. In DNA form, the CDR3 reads TGTGCCAGCAGTTTATTAGGGGGGCCCACCTACGACCAGTACTTC. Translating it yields CASSLLGGPTYDQYF.

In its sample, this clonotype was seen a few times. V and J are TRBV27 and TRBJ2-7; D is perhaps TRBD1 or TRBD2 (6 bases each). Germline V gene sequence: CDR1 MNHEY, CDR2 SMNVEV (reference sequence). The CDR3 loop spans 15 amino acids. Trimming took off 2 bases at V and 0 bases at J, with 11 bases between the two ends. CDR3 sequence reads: CASSLGGGSSYEQYF. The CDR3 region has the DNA TGTGCCAGCAGTTTAGGAGGGGGTAGCTCCTACGAGCAGTACTTC.

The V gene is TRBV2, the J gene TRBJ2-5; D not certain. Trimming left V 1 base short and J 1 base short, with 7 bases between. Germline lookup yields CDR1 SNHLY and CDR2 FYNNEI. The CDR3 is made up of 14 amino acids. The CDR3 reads CASSEVGSQETQYF. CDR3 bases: TGTGCCAGCAGTGAAGTGGGTTCCCAAGAGACCCAGTACTTC. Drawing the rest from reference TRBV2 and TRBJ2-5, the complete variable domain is EPEVTQTPSHQVTQMGQEVILRCVPISNHLYFYWYRQILGQKVEFLVSFYNNEISEKSEIFDDQFSVERPDGSNFTLKIRSTKLEDSAMYFCASSEVGSQETQYFGPGTRLLVL.

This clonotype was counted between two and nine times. CDR3 sequence: CAISESIGWDQPQHF. The CDR3 coding sequence is TGTGCCATCAGTGAGTCGATCGGATGGGATCAGCCCCAGCATTTT. The chain combines TRBV10-3 with TRBJ1-5; no firm D call. With 0 bases removed from V and 5 bases from J, the gap between germline ends came to 11 bases. Germline lookup yields CDR1 ENHRY and CDR2 SYGVKD. This CDR3 has 15 amino acids.

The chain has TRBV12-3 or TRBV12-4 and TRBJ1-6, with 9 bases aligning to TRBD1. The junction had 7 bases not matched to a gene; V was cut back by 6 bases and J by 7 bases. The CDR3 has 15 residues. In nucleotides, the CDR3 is TGTGCCAGCAGCCGAATCGGGACAGGGAATTCACCCCTCCACTTT. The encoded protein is CASSRIGTGNSPLHF.

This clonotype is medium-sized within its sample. The CDR3 nucleotides read TGTGCCAGCAGCGTAGGAAAGGGGTATGGCTACACCTTC. It codes for CASSVGKGYGYTF. The chain combines TRBV9 with TRBJ1-2; maybe TRBD1 (5 bases). Germline assignment: CDR1 SGDLS and CDR2 YYNGEE. V dropped 0 bases and J dropped 5 bases, with 8 bases sitting between them. The CDR3 is made up of 13 amino acids.

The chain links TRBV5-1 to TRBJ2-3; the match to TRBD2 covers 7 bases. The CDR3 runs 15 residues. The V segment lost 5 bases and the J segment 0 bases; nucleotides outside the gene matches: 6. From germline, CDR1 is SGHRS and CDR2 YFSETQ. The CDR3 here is CASRISGESTDTQYF. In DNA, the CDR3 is TGCGCCAGCAGGATAAGCGGGGAGAGCACAGATACGCAGTATTTT.

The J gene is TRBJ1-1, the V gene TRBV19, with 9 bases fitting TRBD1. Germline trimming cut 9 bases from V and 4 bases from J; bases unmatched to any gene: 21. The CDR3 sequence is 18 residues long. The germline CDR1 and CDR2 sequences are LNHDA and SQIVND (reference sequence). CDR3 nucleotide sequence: TGTGCCAGCATGAGATCAACATGGGACAGGGAAACCCCCACTGAAGCTTTCTTT. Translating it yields CASMRSTWDRETPTEAFF.

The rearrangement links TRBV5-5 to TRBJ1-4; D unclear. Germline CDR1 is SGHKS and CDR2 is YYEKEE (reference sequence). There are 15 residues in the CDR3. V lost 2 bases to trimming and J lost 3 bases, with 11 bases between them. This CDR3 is CASSFDPGPNEKLFF. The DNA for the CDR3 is TGTGCCAGCAGCTTCGATCCGGGTCCTAATGAAAAACTGTTTTTT.

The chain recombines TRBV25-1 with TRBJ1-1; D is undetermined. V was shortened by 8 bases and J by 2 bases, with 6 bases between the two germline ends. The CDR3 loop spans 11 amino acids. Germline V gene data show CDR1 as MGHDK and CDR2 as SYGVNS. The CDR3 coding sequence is TGTGCCAGCGAGAGAAACACTGAAGCTTTCTTT. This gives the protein CASERNTEAFF.

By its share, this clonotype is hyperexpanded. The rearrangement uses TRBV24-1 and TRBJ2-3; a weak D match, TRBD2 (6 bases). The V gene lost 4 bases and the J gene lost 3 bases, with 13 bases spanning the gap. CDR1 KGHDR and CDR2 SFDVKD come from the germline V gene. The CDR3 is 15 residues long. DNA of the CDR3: TGTGCCACCAGTGACCCTCGACTAGTGACAGATACGCAGTATTTT. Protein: CATSDPRLVTDTQYF.

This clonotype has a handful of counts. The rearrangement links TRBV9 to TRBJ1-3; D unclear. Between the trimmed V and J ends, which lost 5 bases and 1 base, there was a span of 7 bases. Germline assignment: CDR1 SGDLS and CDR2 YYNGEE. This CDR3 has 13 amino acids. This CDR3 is CASSLGSGNTIYF. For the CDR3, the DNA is TGTGCCAGCAGTCTAGGGTCTGGAAACACCATATATTTT.

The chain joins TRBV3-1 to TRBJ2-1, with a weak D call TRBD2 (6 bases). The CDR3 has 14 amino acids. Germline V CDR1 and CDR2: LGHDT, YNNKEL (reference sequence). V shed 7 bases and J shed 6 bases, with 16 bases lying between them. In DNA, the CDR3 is TGTGCCAGCACCCACTCGGGGGAGGTCAATGAGCAGTTCTTC. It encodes CASTHSGEVNEQFF.

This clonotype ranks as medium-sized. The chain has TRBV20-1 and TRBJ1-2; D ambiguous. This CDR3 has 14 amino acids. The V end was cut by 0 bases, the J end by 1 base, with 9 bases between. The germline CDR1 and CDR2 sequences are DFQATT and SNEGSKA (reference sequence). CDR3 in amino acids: CSARDLSNNYGYTF. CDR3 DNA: TGCAGTGCTAGAGATCTCTCCAATAACTATGGCTACACCTTC.

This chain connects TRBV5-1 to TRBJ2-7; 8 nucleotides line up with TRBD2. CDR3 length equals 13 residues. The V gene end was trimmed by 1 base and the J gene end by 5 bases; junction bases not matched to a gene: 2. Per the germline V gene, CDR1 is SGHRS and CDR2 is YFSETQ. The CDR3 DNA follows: TGCGCCAGCAGCTTGTTGACTAGCGACGAGCAGTACTTC. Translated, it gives CASSLLTSDEQYF.

The CDR3 sequence: CASTKREYEQYF. CDR3 sequence (DNA): TGTGCCAGCACTAAAAGGGAATACGAGCAGTACTTC. The chain combines TRBV6-1 with TRBJ2-7; D gene ambiguous. Between the trimmed V and J ends, which lost 7 bases and 4 bases, there was a span of 11 bases. This CDR3 has 12 residues. Looked up from germline, CDR1 is MNHNS and CDR2 is SASEGT.

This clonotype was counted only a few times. In nucleotides, the CDR3 is TGTGCCAGCAGTCAAAGCCTACATCAGCCGGAAGGTCAGCCCCAGCATTTT. Translation: CASSQSLHQPEGQPQHF. The chain employs TRBV6-2 or TRBV6-3 and TRBJ1-5, with D hard to call. Per the germline V gene, CDR1 is MNHEY and CDR2 is SVGEGT. The CDR3 has 17 amino acids. The germline V and J ends were trimmed by 5 bases and 6 bases, with 23 bases remaining between them.